Below are 31 T cell receptor beta chains sequenced from a single sample in a study of blood T cell repertoires in COVID-19. TCRdb keeps only in-frame clones here, not all; method: immunoSEQ multiplex PCR. The sample holds roughly 190,000 clones; about 75% are singletons and the top ten take 8.5% to 10%. The sequenced material came from peripheral blood. The source is a woman between 50 and 59 years old with active or convalescent COVID-19.

This rearrangement joins TRBV2 to TRBJ2-4, with TRBD1 matching 12 bases. This CDR3 comprises 18 residues. Germline V gives CDR1 SNHLY, CDR2 FYNNEI. Trimming took 4 bases from V and 3 from J; bases not matched to a gene: 10. CDR3 sequence: CASSGLLGTGGGKNIQYF. CDR3 bases: TGTGCCAGCAGTGGATTGTTGGGGACAGGGGGCGGCAAAAACATTCAGTACTTC.

The rearrangement uses TRBV4-3 and TRBJ2-2, with TRBD1 identical over 11 bases. Trimming removed 4 bases from V and 7 bases from J; junction bases left unmatched: 11. The length of the CDR3 is 17 residues. The germline V gene encodes CDR1 LGHNA and CDR2 YSLEER. Here the CDR3 reads CASSLGQGAVQSGELFF. CDR3 DNA: TGCGCCAGCAGCCTAGGACAGGGGGCGGTCCAAAGCGGGGAGCTGTTTTTT.

This clone turned up a few times. The CDR3 here is CASSLRRGTEAFF. The CDR3 DNA is TGTGCCAGCTCTCTCAGGAGGGGCACTGAAGCTTTCTTT. The chain recombines TRBV18 with TRBJ1-1; the D gene is possibly TRBD1 (5 bases). The CDR3 is 13 residues long. V was pared by 6 bases and J by 4 bases, with 12 bases between. Germline values: CDR1 KGHSH, CDR2 LQKENI.

The CDR3 DNA is TGTGCCAGCAGCTTAGCAGTCACCGGGGAGCTGTTTTTT. Protein: CASSLAVTGELFF. The chain uses TRBV11-3 and TRBJ2-2; D is undetermined. CDR3 size: 13 residues. V was trimmed by 1 base and J by 4 bases, leaving 4 bases between them. The germline CDR1 and CDR2 sequences are SGHNT and YENEEA. Based on the CDR3 plus reference TRBV11-3 and TRBJ2-2, the full variable domain is EAGVVQSPRYKIIEKKQPVAFWCNPISGHNTLYWYLQNLGQGPELLIRYENEEAVDDSQLPKDRFSAERLKGVDSTLKIQPAELGDSAVYLCASSLAVTGELFFGEGSRLTVL.

The genes are TRBV28 and TRBJ2-7; the D gene is possibly TRBD1 (6 bases). Germline assignment: CDR1 MDHEN and CDR2 SYDVKM. Trimming shortened V by 3 bases and J by 0 bases, and 9 bases separated the two germline ends. The CDR3 loop spans 14 amino acids. The CDR3 loop is CASSFQGSSYEQYF. The CDR3, as DNA: TGTGCCAGCAGTTTCCAGGGGAGCTCCTACGAGCAGTACTTC.

This clone showed up just a few times. The chain links TRBV18 to TRBJ1-2; the match to TRBD1 covers 8 bases. V was pared by 4 bases and J by 2 bases, with 6 bases of the junction left unmatched. Looked up from germline, CDR1 is KGHSH and CDR2 is LQKENI. This CDR3 spans 15 amino acids. In nucleotides, the CDR3 is TGTGCCAGCTCACAAGCCCGGGACAGGAACTATGGCTACACCTTC. Residues: CASSQARDRNYGYTF.

The CDR3 spells CASSPSGRASYNEQFF. The CDR3 nucleotides read TGTGCCAGCAGTCCTAGCGGGAGGGCGTCCTACAATGAGCAGTTCTTC. V is TRBV7-2 and J is TRBJ2-1, with TRBD2 identical over 12 bases. This CDR3 is built from 16 residues. V shed 6 bases and J 1 base; nucleotides not matched to a gene: 4. Per germline, CDR1 SGHTA and CDR2 FQGNSA.

The rearrangement links TRBV7-2 to TRBJ2-2, with 14 positions matching TRBD2. After removal of 4 bases from V and 1 base from J, the junction contained 8 bases not matched to a gene. Per germline, CDR1 SGHTA and CDR2 FQGNSA. The CDR3 length is 19 residues. The CDR3 loop is CASSSPGLAGGKNTGELFF. CDR3 nucleotide sequence: TGTGCCAGCAGCTCCCCCGGACTAGCGGGGGGAAAGAACACCGGGGAGCTGTTTTTT.

In its sample, this clone was seen a few times. This chain connects TRBV6-2 or TRBV6-3 to TRBJ2-7, with 8 bases lining up with TRBD2. The CDR3 spans 15 residues. Germline values: CDR1 MNHEY, CDR2 SVGEGT. J gave up 7 bases and V 6 bases, and 14 bases lay outside the gene matches. The CDR3 is CASSFRGTSGKEQYF. CDR3 nucleotide sequence: TGTGCCAGCAGCTTTCGGGGAACTAGCGGAAAAGAGCAGTACTTC.

The chain carries TRBV18 and TRBJ2-5, with TRBD1 identical over 9 bases. Trimming removed 1 base from V and 6 bases from J; junction bases left unmatched: 3. This CDR3 spans 14 amino acids. Germline V gives CDR1 KGHSH, CDR2 LQKENI. CDR3 residues: CASSPRTGEKTQYF. The CDR3 DNA follows: TGTGCCAGCTCACCACGGACAGGGGAAAAGACCCAGTACTTC.

V gene TRBV5-8 combines with J gene TRBJ1-5; D not certain. This CDR3 spans 13 amino acids. The germline V gene has CDR1 SGHTS and CDR2 YDEGEE. V lost 4 bases and J lost 0, with 5 bases in between. The CDR3 here is CASSLYSNQPQHF. In DNA, the CDR3 is TGTGCCAGCAGCCTGTATAGCAATCAGCCCCAGCATTTT.

The V and J genes are TRBV28 and TRBJ1-2; a possible D gene is TRBD1 (6 bases). CDR3 size: 16 residues. Germline CDR1 MDHEN, CDR2 SYDVKM. The V end lost 4 bases, the J end lost 7 bases, and 22 bases lay between the germline ends. Written as DNA, the CDR3 is TGTGCCAGCAGTTCAAGGACAGACCCTAGGGTGGGTGGCTACACCTTC. Translating it yields CASSSRTDPRVGGYTF.

The gene calls are TRBV29-1 and TRBJ1-6; weak D call: TRBD1 (5 bases). Germline V gene lookup returns CDR1 SQVTM and CDR2 ANQGSEA. V gave up 4 bases and J gave up 6 bases, with 10 bases separating them. This CDR3 contains 13 residues. The CDR3 reads CSVGRDRNSPLHF. The DNA of the CDR3 is TGCAGCGTTGGGCGGGACCGTAATTCACCCCTCCACTTT.

This clone showed up just a few times. This chain connects TRBV19 to TRBJ1-5; 7 bases match TRBD1. CDR1 is LNHDA, CDR2 SQIVND, per germline (reference sequence). The length of the CDR3 is 15 residues. V was pared by 6 bases and J by 1 base, with 6 bases of the junction left unmatched. The CDR3, as DNA: TGTGCCAGTAGCCAGGGGGTTGGCAGCAATCAGCCCCAGCATTTT. Protein sequence: CASSQGVGSNQPQHF.

This rearrangement joins TRBV7-2 to TRBJ1-2, with D tentatively TRBD1 (6 bases). This CDR3 spans 16 amino acids. The V end was cut by 0 bases, the J end by 4 bases, with 15 bases between. CDR1 is SGHTA and CDR2 is FQGNSA in the germline V gene. The CDR3 loop reads CASSLAPRQAPYGYTF. DNA of the CDR3: TGTGCCAGCAGCTTAGCACCCAGACAGGCACCCTATGGCTACACCTTC.

The V gene is TRBV5-4, the J gene TRBJ2-2; 12 bases align to TRBD2. Germline CDR1 reads SGHNT; CDR2 reads YYREEE (reference sequence). Unmatched junction bases numbered 15, after V lost 4 bases and J lost 5 bases. CDR3 length: 19 amino acids. The chain's CDR3 is CASSPGGLAGGTRTGELFF. In nucleotides, the CDR3 is TGTGCCAGCAGCCCCGGGGGGCTAGCGGGAGGGACGAGGACCGGGGAGCTGTTTTTT.

This CDR3 is CASSLWTGGNTIYF. Written as DNA, the CDR3 is TGTGCCAGCAGTTTATGGACAGGGGGAAACACCATATATTTT. The chain couples TRBV6-5 to TRBJ1-3, with 8 bases matching TRBD1. Trimming removed 4 bases from V and 4 bases from J; junction bases left unmatched: 3. This CDR3 has 14 residues. Germline-derived CDR1 and CDR2 are MNHEY and SVGAGI.

The J gene is TRBJ2-1, the V gene TRBV11-1; a weak D match, TRBD1 (5 bases). The germline CDR1 and CDR2 sequences are SGHAT and FQDESV (reference sequence). V lost 6 bases to trimming and J lost 4 bases, with 13 bases between them. The CDR3 consists of 14 residues. This CDR3 reads CASRSDRVYNEQFF. CDR3 DNA: TGTGCCAGCAGATCTGACAGAGTGTACAATGAGCAGTTCTTC. The whole variable domain, filled in from reference TRBV11-1 and TRBJ2-1, reads EAEVAQSPRYKITEKSQAVAFWCDPISGHATLYWYRQILGQGPELLVQFQDESVVDDSQLPKDRFSAERLKGVDSTLKIQPAELGDSAMYLCASRSDRVYNEQFFGPGTRLTVL.

This clone was counted once. Germline is not matched at one junction end, which may reflect a read error. V and J are TRBV6-2 or TRBV6-3 and TRBJ1-6; maybe TRBD1 (6 bases). The CDR3 is made up of 15 amino acids. Germline V lookup: CDR1 MNHEY, CDR2 SVGEGT. CDR3 in DNA: TGTGCCCGCAGTTACACCGGACAGTCCAATTCACCCCTCCACTTT. This codes for CARSYTGQSNSPLHF.

The CDR3: CASSSPGETDTQYF. The DNA for the CDR3 is TGTGCCAGCAGCTCTCCGGGAGAGACAGATACGCAGTATTTT. The chain joins TRBV3-1 (or the pseudogene TRBV3-2) to TRBJ2-3; weak D call: TRBD2 (6 bases). The CDR3 runs to 14 residues. The V gene lost 5 bases and the J gene lost 3 bases, with 12 bases spanning the gap. Germline V gene lookup returns CDR1 LGHDT and CDR2 YNNKEL (reference sequence).

The chain has TRBV7-8 and TRBJ1-1, with D maybe TRBD1 (6 bases). The germline V and J ends were trimmed by 2 bases and 3 bases, with 10 bases remaining between them. This CDR3 is built from 14 residues. Germline loops: CDR1 SGHVS, CDR2 FQNEAQ. As DNA, the CDR3 is TGTGCCAGCAGCTTACTAGGGGGGGACACTGAAGCTTTCTTT. This gives the protein CASSLLGGDTEAFF.

This clone was detected a few times. The chain has TRBV6-5 and TRBJ2-5; 7 nucleotides agree with TRBD2. The ends lost 6 bases at V and 1 base at J; junction bases unmatched: 8. There are 15 residues in the CDR3. CDR1 and CDR2 (germline): MNHEY, SVGAGI. The CDR3 DNA follows: TGTGCCAGCAGCCCACTCGGGGGGACCCAAGAGACCCAGTACTTC. Protein: CASSPLGGTQETQYF.

This clone was observed a few times. The chain uses TRBV7-9 and TRBJ2-3; 10 positions match TRBD2. This CDR3 spans 13 amino acids. Germline values: CDR1 SEHNR, CDR2 FQNEAQ (reference sequence). The V and J ends lost 0 bases and 14 bases, in that order; junction bases with no gene match: 5. CDR3 protein: CASSLASSGSWYF. CDR3 nucleotide sequence: TGTGCCAGCAGCTTAGCCTCTAGCGGGAGTTGGTATTTT.

The chain recombines TRBV30 with TRBJ1-3; D remains unclear. Germline V lookup: CDR1 GTSNPN, CDR2 SVGIG (reference sequence). Trimming removed 0 bases at V and 4 bases at J, with 13 bases between. The CDR3 length is 15 residues. In nucleotides, the CDR3 is TGTGCCTGGAGTGTAACGGCAGTCGGGGGAAACACCATATATTTT. It is translated as CAWSVTAVGGNTIYF.

This sequence joins TRBV28 and TRBJ1-1; D is unresolved. The CDR3 is 15 residues long. Germline V CDR1 and CDR2: MDHEN, SYDVKM. The V end lost 4 bases, the J end lost 4 bases, and 16 bases lay between the germline ends. The CDR3 sequence is CASSSWAQRGTEAFF. CDR3 bases: TGTGCCAGCAGTTCCTGGGCCCAGCGGGGCACTGAAGCTTTCTTT.

The rearrangement joins TRBV29-1 to TRBJ2-7; possible D gene TRBD1, 5 bases. V was pared by 5 bases and J by 3 bases, with 14 bases between. Germline V gene data show CDR1 as SQVTM and CDR2 as ANQGSEA. The CDR3 loop spans 13 amino acids. The CDR3 sequence is CSVQGANNYEQYF. The DNA for the CDR3 is TGCAGCGTTCAAGGGGCCAACAACTACGAGCAGTACTTC.

The CDR3 DNA is TGCGCCAGCAGCCATCTACAGGGAATGGAGTGGGGCGGGGAGCTGTTTTTT. Translating gives CASSHLQGMEWGGELFF. The chain joins TRBV4-1 to TRBJ2-2; a possible D gene is TRBD1 (6 bases). The CDR3 runs 17 residues. CDR1 is MGHRA and CDR2 is YSYEKL in the germline V gene. V was trimmed by 3 bases and J by 7 bases, leaving 21 bases between them.

The chain employs TRBV18 and TRBJ2-2; 10 bases align to TRBD2. The germline V gene encodes CDR1 KGHSH and CDR2 LQKENI. V was pared by 3 bases and J by 6 bases, with 7 bases of the junction left unmatched. The CDR3 totals 16 residues. CDR3 loop: CASSPASGGSAGELFF. CDR3 DNA sequence: TGTGCCAGCTCACCGGCTAGCGGGGGTTCCGCCGGGGAGCTGTTTTTT.

The gene calls are TRBV5-6 and TRBJ1-1; no clear D gene. This CDR3 comprises 12 residues. Trimming cost V 0 bases and J 11 bases, with 11 bases left between them. CDR1 is SGHDT, CDR2 YYEEEE, per germline. DNA of the CDR3: TGTGCCAGCAGCTTGGGAGCCAACCCGGCTTTCTTT. Protein product: CASSLGANPAFF.

This chain uses TRBV24-1 with TRBJ2-5; D might be TRBD1 (7 bases). Germline lookup yields CDR1 KGHDR and CDR2 SFDVKD. This CDR3 has 14 amino acids. V dropped 7 bases and J dropped 2 bases, with 13 bases sitting between them. CDR3: CATSGGQTQETQYF. The CDR3 DNA is TGTGCCACCAGCGGGGGACAGACACAAGAGACCCAGTACTTC.

This chain uses TRBV19 with TRBJ2-2; D perhaps matches TRBD1 (5 bases). The germline V gene encodes CDR1 LNHDA and CDR2 SQIVND (reference sequence). The CDR3 length is 16 residues. V was shortened by 5 bases and J by 7 bases, with 20 bases between the two germline ends. DNA of the CDR3: TGTGCCAGTAGTGGGATAATTGCTAGGGGCGACGGGGAGCTGTTTTTT. Protein: CASSGIIARGDGELFF. Supplemented by reference TRBV19 and TRBJ2-2, the full variable domain reads DGGITQSPKYLFRKEGQNVTLSCEQNLNHDAMYWYRQDPGQGLRLIYYSQIVNDFQKGDIAEGYSVSREKKESFPLTVTSAQKNPTAFYLCASSGIIARGDGELFFGEGSRLTVL.